These 19 T cell receptor beta chains originate from one sample sequenced in a study of blood T cell repertoires in COVID-19. Generated by immunoSEQ multiplex PCR, the TCRdb table keeps only in-frame clones and is missing some. The data hold about 250,000 clones, with more than 75% observed a single time. Sequenced material: PBMCs or T cells enriched from blood (not recorded which). Receptors were obtained from a man in his forties who had recovered from COVID-19.

V and J are TRBV27 and TRBJ1-5; 7 bases agree with TRBD1. This CDR3 spans 17 amino acids. The V segment lost 0 bases and the J segment 3 bases; nucleotides outside the gene matches: 8. From germline, CDR1 is MNHEY and CDR2 SMNVEV (reference sequence). The CDR3 region is CASSLSLEGAFNQPQHF. The CDR3 DNA follows: TGTGCCAGCAGTTTATCTCTGGAGGGGGCCTTCAATCAGCCCCAGCATTTT.

The chain has TRBV2 and TRBJ1-2; D unclear. Germline lookup yields CDR1 SNHLY and CDR2 FYNNEI. Trimming removed 6 bases at V and 5 bases at J, with 13 bases between. The CDR3 runs to 13 residues. The CDR3 DNA reads TGTGCCAGCAGGGAGGTAGTTGGGTATGGCTACACCTTC. Encoded protein: CASREVVGYGYTF.

The CDR3 spells CASSIVGTEETQYF. CDR3 DNA sequence: TGTGCCAGTAGTATAGTCGGGACAGAGGAGACCCAGTACTTC. This rearrangement joins TRBV19 to TRBJ2-5, with 7 positions matching TRBD1. Germline V lookup: CDR1 LNHDA, CDR2 SQIVND (reference sequence). The CDR3 length is 14 residues. J gave up 5 bases and V 1 base, and 4 bases lay outside the gene matches.

CDR3 in DNA: TGTGCCAGCGGGGGGGGAGCGGGAGTAGGTAATGAGCAGTTCTTC. Its translation is CASGGGAGVGNEQFF. V usage is TRBV7-9 and J usage is TRBJ2-1; 8 bases line up with TRBD2. Germline lookup yields CDR1 SEHNR and CDR2 FQNEAQ (reference sequence). V trimming: 8 bases; J trimming: 7 bases; junction bases outside the gene matches: 13. The CDR3 length is 15 residues.

V usage is TRBV12-3 or TRBV12-4 and J usage is TRBJ2-5; tentative D call: TRBD1 (5 bases). The CDR3 is 13 residues long. V shed 3 bases and J shed 3 bases, with 8 bases lying between them. The CDR3 DNA reads as TGTGCCAGCAGTTTCAGGGCGGAAGAGACCCAGTACTTC. It translates to CASSFRAEETQYF.

This sequence joins TRBV6-2 or TRBV6-3 and TRBJ2-3; 10 bases fit TRBD2. The V segment lost 5 bases and the J segment 5 bases; nucleotides outside the gene matches: 7. The CDR3 loop spans 15 amino acids. Germline loops: CDR1 MNHEY, CDR2 SVGEGT. For the CDR3, the DNA is TGTGCCAGCAGTCTACTAGCGGGGAAAAAAGATACGCAGTATTTT. It encodes CASSLLAGKKDTQYF.

J is TRBJ1-2 and V is TRBV6-1; D uncertain. The CDR3 contains 16 residues. The germline V gene encodes CDR1 MNHNS and CDR2 SASEGT. Between the trimmed V and J ends, which lost 0 bases and 3 bases, there was a span of 14 bases. The DNA for the CDR3 is TGTGCCAGCAGTGAAGCGCTGGAGGCGAACTACTATGGCTACACCTTC. Its translation is CASSEALEANYYGYTF.

This clone was detected once. The chain uses TRBV28 and TRBJ2-1; 7 bases are shared with TRBD2. The CDR3 runs to 14 residues. Germline V gene data show CDR1 as MDHEN and CDR2 as SYDVKM. V shed 10 bases, J shed 0 bases, and the junction held 6 bases outside the gene matches. The CDR3 region has the DNA TGTGCCAACTGGGACTACCGCTCCTACAATGAGCAGTTCTTC. Translated: CANWDYRSYNEQFF. Based on the CDR3 plus reference TRBV28 and TRBJ2-1, the full variable domain is DVKVTQSSRYLVKRTGEKVFLECVQDMDHENMFWYRQDPGLGLRLIYFSYDVKMKEKGDIPEGYSVSREKKERFSLILESASTNQTSMYLCANWDYRSYNEQFFGPGTRLTVL.

The chain uses TRBV11-3 and TRBJ2-1; 9 nucleotides align to TRBD2. Looked up from germline, CDR1 is SGHNT and CDR2 is YENEEA. The CDR3 extends over 15 amino acids. The V gene end was trimmed by 5 bases and the J gene end by 3 bases; junction bases not matched to a gene: 5. The CDR3 DNA sequence: TGTGCCAGCAGCCCCCGGACTAGCGACTACAATGAGCAGTTCTTC. This sequence encodes CASSPRTSDYNEQFF.

V usage is TRBV5-4 and J usage is TRBJ2-5; perhaps TRBD1 as D (5 bases). CDR1 and CDR2 from the germline V gene are SGHNT and YYREEE (reference sequence). Deletions cut 0 bases from V and 1 base from J, with 10 bases between. This CDR3 spans 15 amino acids. The DNA for the CDR3 is TGTGCCAGCAGCTTGGAACAGGCAAGCCAAGAGACCCAGTACTTC. Its translation is CASSLEQASQETQYF. The variable domain in full, with the rest retrieved from reference TRBV5-4 and TRBJ2-5, is ETGVTQSPTHLIKTRGQQVTLRCSSQSGHNTVSWYQQALGQGPQFIFQYYREEENGRGNFPPRFSGLQFPNYSSELNVNALELDDSALYLCASSLEQASQETQYFGPGTRLLVL.

V usage is TRBV7-2 and J usage is TRBJ2-7, with 11 bases that match TRBD2. Losses at the gene ends were 5 bases for V and 2 bases for J; bases not matched to a gene: 8. The CDR3 contains 16 residues. Germline V gene sequence: CDR1 SGHTA, CDR2 FQGNSA. The CDR3 loop is CASSPQGTSGTYEQYF. CDR3 in DNA: TGTGCCAGCAGCCCCCAAGGGACTAGCGGAACCTACGAGCAGTACTTC.

The chain combines TRBV28 with TRBJ2-1; TRBD2 matches at 8 bases. Germline CDR1 is MDHEN and CDR2 is SYDVKM. V gave up 2 bases and J gave up 2 bases; unmatched junction bases: 2. The CDR3 consists of 15 residues. The CDR3 DNA sequence: TGTGCCAGCAGTTTACCCGGGGGGGCCTACAATGAGCAGTTCTTC. Protein product: CASSLPGGAYNEQFF.

The V and J genes are TRBV27 and TRBJ2-2, with 7 bases matching TRBD2. Trimming at V came to 5 bases and at J to 4 bases, leaving 7 bases not matched to a gene. Germline-derived CDR1 and CDR2 are MNHEY and SMNVEV (reference sequence). The CDR3 has 15 residues. The CDR3 loop reads CASSIAGAVTGELFF. In nucleotides, the CDR3 is TGTGCCAGCAGTATAGCGGGCGCGGTCACCGGGGAGCTGTTTTTT.

This chain joins TRBV9 and TRBJ2-6; 7 bases line up with TRBD1. V lost 3 bases, J lost 2 bases, and 11 bases stayed unmatched. CDR1 and CDR2 (germline): SGDLS, YYNGEE. The CDR3 is 18 amino acids. CDR3 coding DNA: TGTGCCAGCAGCGGCCGACAGGGAGAGGTAACTGGGGCCAACGTCCTGACTTTC. Protein product: CASSGRQGEVTGANVLTF.

The V call is TRBV7-2, the J call TRBJ2-7; 7 positions agree with TRBD2. This CDR3 region has 15 residues. The germline CDR1 and CDR2 sequences are SGHTA and FQGNSA. The V segment lost 6 bases and the J segment 3 bases; nucleotides outside the gene matches: 11. The CDR3 nucleotides read TGTGCCAGCAGTCCAGCGGCGGGAGAGCTCTACGAGCAGTACTTC. Translated: CASSPAAGELYEQYF. The variable domain in full, with the rest retrieved from reference TRBV7-2 and TRBJ2-7, is GAGVSQSPSNKVTEKGKDVELRCDPISGHTALYWYRQSLGQGLEFLIYFQGNSAPDKSGLPSDRFSAERTGGSVSTLTIQRTQQEDSAVYLCASSPAAGELYEQYFGPGTRLTVT.

This clone was recorded a few times. The chain joins TRBV7-2 to TRBJ2-4; TRBD1 matches at 9 bases. V was pared by 5 bases and J by 6 bases, with 2 bases of the junction left unmatched. CDR1 SGHTA and CDR2 FQGNSA come from the germline V gene. CDR3 length equals 13 residues. CDR3 nucleotides: TGTGCCAGCAGCAAACAGGGGGCAAACATTCAGTACTTC. Its translation is CASSKQGANIQYF.

The chain employs TRBV5-1 and TRBJ2-3; 14 positions agree with TRBD2. The V and J ends lost 4 bases and 3 bases, in that order; junction bases with no gene match: 4. CDR3 length equals 16 residues. In germline, CDR1 is SGHRS, CDR2 YFSETQ. CDR3 coding DNA: TGCGCCAGCAGCCCCGGGACTAGCGGGAGTACAGATACGCAGTATTTT. It codes for CASSPGTSGSTDTQYF.

V is TRBV14 and J is TRBJ1-2; D is unresolved. The CDR3 loop spans 15 amino acids. The V gene's germline CDR1 is SGHDN and CDR2 FVKESK. V was clipped by 1 base and J by 4 bases, with 13 bases between them. The chain's CDR3 is CASSQAGLAGYGYTF. For the CDR3, the DNA is TGTGCCAGCAGCCAAGCGGGTCTAGCGGGCTATGGCTACACCTTC.

This clone has a handful of counts. This chain links TRBV28 with TRBJ1-1, with D possibly matching TRBD1 (6 bases). This CDR3 contains 19 residues. Germline lookup yields CDR1 MDHEN and CDR2 SYDVKM. The germline V and J ends were trimmed by 2 bases and 0 bases, with 22 bases remaining between them. The CDR3 here is CASSLRQAGVPNLNTEAFF. CDR3 bases: TGTGCCAGCAGTTTAAGGCAAGCAGGGGTACCAAATCTGAACACTGAAGCTTTCTTT.